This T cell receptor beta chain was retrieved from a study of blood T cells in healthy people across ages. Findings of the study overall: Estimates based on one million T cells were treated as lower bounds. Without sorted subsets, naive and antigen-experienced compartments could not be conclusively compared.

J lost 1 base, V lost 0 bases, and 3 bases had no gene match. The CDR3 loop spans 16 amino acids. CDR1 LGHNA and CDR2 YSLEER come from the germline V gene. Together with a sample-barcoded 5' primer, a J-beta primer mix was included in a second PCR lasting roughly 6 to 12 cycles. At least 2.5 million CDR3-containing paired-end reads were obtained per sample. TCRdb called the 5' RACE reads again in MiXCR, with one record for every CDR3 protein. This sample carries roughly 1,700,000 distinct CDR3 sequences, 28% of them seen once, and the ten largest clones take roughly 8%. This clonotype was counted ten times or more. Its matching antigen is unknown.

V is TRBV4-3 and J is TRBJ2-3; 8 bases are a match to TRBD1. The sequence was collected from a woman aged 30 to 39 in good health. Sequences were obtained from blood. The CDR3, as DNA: TGCGCCAGCAGCCAAGACCCGGGACAGGGCACAGATACGCAGTATTTT. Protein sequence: CASSQDPGQGTDTQYF.